This T cell receptor beta chain was documented in a study of T cells in tumors after PD-1 blockade. Looking at the study overall: Each patient got pembrolizumab 200 mg every 3 weeks or cemiplimab 350 mg every 2 weeks. During anti-PD-1 treatment, some patients continued daily vismodegib 150 mg.

Germline V CDR1 and CDR2: MNHEY, SMNVEV (reference sequence). V trimming: 5 bases; J trimming: 8 bases; junction bases outside the gene matches: 5. The length of the CDR3 is 14 residues. Template: tumor biopsy or peripheral blood genomic DNA, roughly 550-6,500 ng per sample. Libraries were prepared by immunoSEQ multiplex PCR; TCRdb keeps only in-frame clonotypes and omits some of them. The sample has tens of thousands of clones, under 85% seen once; the top ten hold 8.7%. J is TRBJ1-6 and V is TRBV27, with 8 bases lining up with TRBD1. The input for sequencing was PBMCs, taken before anti-PD-1 therapy. The TCR was taken from a human donor with advanced basal cell or squamous cell carcinoma (not recorded which). The DNA for the CDR3 is TGTGCCAGCAGTCCTAGGACAGGGTATTCACCCCTCCACTTT. Translating gives CASSPRTGYSPLHF.